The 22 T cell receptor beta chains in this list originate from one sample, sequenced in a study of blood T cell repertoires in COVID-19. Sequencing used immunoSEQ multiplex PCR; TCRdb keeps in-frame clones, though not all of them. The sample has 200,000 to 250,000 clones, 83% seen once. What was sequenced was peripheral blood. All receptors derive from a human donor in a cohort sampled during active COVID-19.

The DNA of the CDR3 is TGTGCCTGGAATGGACAGGGGTATTCACCCCTCCACTTT. It specifies CAWNGQGYSPLHF. The chain recombines TRBV30 with TRBJ1-6; 9 nucleotides match TRBD1. Looked up from germline, CDR1 is GTSNPN and CDR2 is SVGIG (reference sequence). This CDR3 region has 13 residues. Unmatched junction bases numbered 3, after V lost 4 bases and J lost 8 bases.

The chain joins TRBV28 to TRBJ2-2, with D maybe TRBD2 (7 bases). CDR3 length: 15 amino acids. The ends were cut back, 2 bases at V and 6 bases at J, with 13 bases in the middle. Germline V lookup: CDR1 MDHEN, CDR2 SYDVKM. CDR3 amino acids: CASSLRGGLAGELFF. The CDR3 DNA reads TGTGCCAGCAGTTTAAGGGGGGGTCTGGCCGGGGAGCTGTTTTTT.

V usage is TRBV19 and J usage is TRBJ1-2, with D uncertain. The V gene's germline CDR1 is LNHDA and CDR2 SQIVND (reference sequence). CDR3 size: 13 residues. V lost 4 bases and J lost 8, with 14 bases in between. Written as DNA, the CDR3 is TGTGCCAGTAGTACAAGCGGTAGCGGCGGCTACACCTTC. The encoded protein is CASSTSGSGGYTF.

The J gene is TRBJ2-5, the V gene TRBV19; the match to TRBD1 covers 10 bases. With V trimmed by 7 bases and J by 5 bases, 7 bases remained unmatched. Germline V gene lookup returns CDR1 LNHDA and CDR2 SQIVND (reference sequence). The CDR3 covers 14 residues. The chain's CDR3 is CASNDRGRGETQYF. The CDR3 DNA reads TGTGCCAGTAATGACAGGGGGCGCGGGGAGACCCAGTACTTC.

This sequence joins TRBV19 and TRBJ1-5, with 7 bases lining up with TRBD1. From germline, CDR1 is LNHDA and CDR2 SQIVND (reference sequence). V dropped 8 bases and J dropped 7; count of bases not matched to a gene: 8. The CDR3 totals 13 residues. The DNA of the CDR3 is TGTGCCAGTGCCGGGACAGCCGGACAGCCCCAGCATTTT. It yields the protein CASAGTAGQPQHF. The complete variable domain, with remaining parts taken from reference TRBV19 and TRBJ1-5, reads DGGITQSPKYLFRKEGQNVTLSCEQNLNHDAMYWYRQDPGQGLRLIYYSQIVNDFQKGDIAEGYSVSREKKESFPLTVTSAQKNPTAFYLCASAGTAGQPQHFGDGTRLSIL.

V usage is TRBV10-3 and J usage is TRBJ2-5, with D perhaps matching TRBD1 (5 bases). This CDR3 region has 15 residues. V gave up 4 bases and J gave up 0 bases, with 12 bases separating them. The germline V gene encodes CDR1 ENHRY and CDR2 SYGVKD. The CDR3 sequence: CAISAGARDQETQYF. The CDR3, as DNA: TGTGCCATCAGTGCTGGGGCTCGGGACCAAGAGACCCAGTACTTC.

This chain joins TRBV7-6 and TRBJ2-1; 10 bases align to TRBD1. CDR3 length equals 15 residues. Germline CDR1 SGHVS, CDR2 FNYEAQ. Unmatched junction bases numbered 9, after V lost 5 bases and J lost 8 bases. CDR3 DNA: TGTGCCAGCAGCGGACAGGGGGGTTCTGACCATGAGCAGTTCTTC. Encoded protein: CASSGQGGSDHEQFF. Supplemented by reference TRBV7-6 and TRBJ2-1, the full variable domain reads GAGVSQSPRYKVTKRGQDVALRCDPISGHVSLYWYRQALGQGPEFLTYFNYEAQQDKSGLPNDRFSAERPEGSISTLTIQRTEQRDSAMYRCASSGQGGSDHEQFFGPGTRLTVL.

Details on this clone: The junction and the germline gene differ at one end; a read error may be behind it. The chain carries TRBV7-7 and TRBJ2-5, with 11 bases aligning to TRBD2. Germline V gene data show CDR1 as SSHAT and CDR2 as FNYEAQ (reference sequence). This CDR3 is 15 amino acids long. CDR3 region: CASSLGLAEEETQYF. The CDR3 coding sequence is TGTGCTAGCAGCTTGGGACTAGCGGAGGAAGAGACCCAGTACTTC. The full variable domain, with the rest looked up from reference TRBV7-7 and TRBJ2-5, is GAGVSQSPRYKVTKRGQDVTLRCDPISSHATLYWYQQALGQGPEFLTYFNYEAQPDKSGLPSDRFSAERPEGSISTLTIQRTEQRDSAMYRCASSLGLAEEETQYFGPGTRLLVL.

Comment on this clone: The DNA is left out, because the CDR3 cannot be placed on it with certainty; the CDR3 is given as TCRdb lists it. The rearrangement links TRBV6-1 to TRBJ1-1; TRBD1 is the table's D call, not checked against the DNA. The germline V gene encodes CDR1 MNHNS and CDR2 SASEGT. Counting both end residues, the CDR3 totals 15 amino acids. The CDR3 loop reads CASILGQPMNTEAFF.

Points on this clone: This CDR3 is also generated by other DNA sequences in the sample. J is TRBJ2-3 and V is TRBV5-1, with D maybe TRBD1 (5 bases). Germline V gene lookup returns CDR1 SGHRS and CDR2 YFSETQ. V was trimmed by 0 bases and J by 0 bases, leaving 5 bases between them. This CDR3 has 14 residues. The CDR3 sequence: CASSLGQSTDTQYF. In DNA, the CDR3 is TGCGCCAGCAGCTTGGGACAGAGCACAGATACGCAGTATTTT.

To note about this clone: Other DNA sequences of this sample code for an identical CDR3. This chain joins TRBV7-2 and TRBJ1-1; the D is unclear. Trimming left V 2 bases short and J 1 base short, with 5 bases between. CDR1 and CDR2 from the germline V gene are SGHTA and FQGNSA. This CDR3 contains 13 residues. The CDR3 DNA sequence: TGTGCCAGCAGCTTATCCAGGAACACTGAAGCTTTCTTT. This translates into CASSLSRNTEAFF.

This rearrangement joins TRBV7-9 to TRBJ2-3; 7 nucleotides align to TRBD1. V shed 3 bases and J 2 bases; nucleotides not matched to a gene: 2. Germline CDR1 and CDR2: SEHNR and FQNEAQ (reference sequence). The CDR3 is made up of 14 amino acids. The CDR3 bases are TGTGCCAGCAGCTTGGACAGGTCCACAGATACGCAGTATTTT. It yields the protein CASSLDRSTDTQYF.

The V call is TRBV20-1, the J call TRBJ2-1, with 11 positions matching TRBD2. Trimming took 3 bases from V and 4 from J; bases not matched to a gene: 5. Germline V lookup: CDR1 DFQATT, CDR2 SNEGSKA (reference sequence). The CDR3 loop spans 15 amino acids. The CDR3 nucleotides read TGCAGTGCTAGTCCACTAGCGGGAGTATACAATGAGCAGTTCTTC. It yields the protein CSASPLAGVYNEQFF.

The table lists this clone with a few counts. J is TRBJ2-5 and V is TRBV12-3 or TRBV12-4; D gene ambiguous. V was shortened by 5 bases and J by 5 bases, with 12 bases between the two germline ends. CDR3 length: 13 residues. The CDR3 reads CASSPPGGETQYF. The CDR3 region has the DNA TGTGCCAGCAGTCCCCCGGGTGGCGAGACCCAGTACTTC.

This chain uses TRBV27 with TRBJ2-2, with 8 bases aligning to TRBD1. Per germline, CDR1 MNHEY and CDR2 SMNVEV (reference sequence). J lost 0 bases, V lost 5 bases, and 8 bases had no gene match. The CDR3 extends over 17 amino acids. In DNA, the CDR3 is TGTGCCAGCAGTACCTCGGGGACAGGATCGAACACCGGGGAGCTGTTTTTT. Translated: CASSTSGTGSNTGELFF.

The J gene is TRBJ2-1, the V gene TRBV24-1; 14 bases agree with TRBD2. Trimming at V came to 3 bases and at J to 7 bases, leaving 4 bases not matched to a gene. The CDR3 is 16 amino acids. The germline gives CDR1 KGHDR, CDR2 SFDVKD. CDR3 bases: TGTGCCACCAGTGATCCCGGACTAGCGGGAGGTAATGAGCAGTTCTTC. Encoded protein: CATSDPGLAGGNEQFF.

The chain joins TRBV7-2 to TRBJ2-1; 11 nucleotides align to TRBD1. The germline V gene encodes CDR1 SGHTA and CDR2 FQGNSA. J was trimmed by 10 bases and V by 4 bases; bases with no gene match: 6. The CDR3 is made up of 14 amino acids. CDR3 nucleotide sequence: TGTGCCAGCAGCTGGGACAGGGGGATTGGGGAGCAGTTCTTC. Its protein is CASSWDRGIGEQFF.

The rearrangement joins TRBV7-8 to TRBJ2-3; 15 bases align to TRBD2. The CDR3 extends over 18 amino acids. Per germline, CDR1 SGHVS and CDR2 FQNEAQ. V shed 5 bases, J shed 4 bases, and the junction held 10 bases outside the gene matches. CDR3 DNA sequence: TGTGCCAGCAGCCGAGGACTAGCGGGGGGGCCTCACGCAGATACGCAGTATTTT. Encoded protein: CASSRGLAGGPHADTQYF.

CDR3 DNA: TGTGCCAGCAGTGAAGCGGCGGCCCTTAGCAATCAGCCCCAGCATTTT. This gives the protein CASSEAAALSNQPQHF. This chain links TRBV6-1 with TRBJ1-5, with unresolved D. Trimming removed 0 bases from V and 0 bases from J, with 9 bases in between. The germline V gene has CDR1 MNHNS and CDR2 SASEGT. This CDR3 has 16 amino acids.

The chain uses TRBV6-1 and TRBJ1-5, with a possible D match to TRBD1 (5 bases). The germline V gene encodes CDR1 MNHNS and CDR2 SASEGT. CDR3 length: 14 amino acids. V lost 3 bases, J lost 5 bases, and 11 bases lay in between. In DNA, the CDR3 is TGTGCCAGCAGTGATAGGGGTGGTGATCAGCCCCAGCATTTT. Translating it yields CASSDRGGDQPQHF.

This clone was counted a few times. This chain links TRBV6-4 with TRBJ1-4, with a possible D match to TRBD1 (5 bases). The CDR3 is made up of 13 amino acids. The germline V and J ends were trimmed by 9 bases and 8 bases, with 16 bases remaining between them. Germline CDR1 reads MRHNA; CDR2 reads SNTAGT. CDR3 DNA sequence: TGTGCCAGGGGGGGGGTTTTAGGAGAAAAACTGTTTTTT. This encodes CARGGVLGEKLFF.

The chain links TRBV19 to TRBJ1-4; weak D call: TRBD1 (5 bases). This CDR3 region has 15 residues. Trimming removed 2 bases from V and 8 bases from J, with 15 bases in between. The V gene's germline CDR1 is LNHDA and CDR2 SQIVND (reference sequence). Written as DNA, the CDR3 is TGTGCCAGTAGTATACTAGGGGAAGTATCGGAAAAACTGTTTTTT. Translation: CASSILGEVSEKLFF.